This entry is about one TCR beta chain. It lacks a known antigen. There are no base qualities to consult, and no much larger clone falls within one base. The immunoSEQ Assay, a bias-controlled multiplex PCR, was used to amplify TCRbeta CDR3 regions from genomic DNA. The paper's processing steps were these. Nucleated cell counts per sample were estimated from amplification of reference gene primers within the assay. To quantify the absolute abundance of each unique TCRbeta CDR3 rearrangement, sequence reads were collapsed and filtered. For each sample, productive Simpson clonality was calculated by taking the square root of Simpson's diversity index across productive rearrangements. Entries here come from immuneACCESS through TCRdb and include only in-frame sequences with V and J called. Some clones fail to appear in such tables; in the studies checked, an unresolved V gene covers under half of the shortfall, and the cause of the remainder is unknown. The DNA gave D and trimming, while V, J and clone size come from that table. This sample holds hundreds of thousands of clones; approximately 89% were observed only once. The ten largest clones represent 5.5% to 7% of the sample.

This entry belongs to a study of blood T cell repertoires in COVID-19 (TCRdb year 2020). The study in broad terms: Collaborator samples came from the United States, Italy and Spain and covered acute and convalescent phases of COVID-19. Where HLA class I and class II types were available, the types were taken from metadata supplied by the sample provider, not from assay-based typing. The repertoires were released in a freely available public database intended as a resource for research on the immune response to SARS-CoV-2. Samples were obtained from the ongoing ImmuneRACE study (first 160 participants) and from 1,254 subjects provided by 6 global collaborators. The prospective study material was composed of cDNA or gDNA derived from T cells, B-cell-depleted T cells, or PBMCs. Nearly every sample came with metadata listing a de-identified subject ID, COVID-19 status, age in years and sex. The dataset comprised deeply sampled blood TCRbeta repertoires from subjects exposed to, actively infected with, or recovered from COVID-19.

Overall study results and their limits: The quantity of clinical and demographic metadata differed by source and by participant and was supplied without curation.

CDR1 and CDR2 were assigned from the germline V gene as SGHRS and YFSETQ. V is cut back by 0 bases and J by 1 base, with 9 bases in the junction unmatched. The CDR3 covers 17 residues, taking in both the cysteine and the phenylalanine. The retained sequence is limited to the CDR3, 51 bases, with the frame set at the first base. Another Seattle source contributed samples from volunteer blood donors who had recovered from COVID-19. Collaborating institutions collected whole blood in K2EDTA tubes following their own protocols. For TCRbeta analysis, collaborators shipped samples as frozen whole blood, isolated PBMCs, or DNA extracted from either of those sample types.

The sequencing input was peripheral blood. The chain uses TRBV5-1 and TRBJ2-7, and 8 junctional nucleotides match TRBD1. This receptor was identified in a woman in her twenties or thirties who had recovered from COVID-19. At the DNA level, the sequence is TGCGCCAGCAGCTTGGCAGCGAAGAGGACAGGGTCCTACGAGCAGTACTTC. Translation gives CASSLAAKRTGSYEQYF. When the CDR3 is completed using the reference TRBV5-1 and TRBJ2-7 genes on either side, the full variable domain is KAGVTQTPRYLIKTRGQQVTLSCSPISGHRSVSWYQQTPGQGLQFLFEYFSETQRNKGNFPGRFSGRQFSNSRSEMNVSTLELGDSALYLCASSLAAKRTGSYEQYFGPGTRLTVT.